The source of this T cell receptor (beta chain) is a study of beta chain features in type 1 diabetes. Points from the study as a whole: Moderately but significantly shorter TCRB CDR3s were found in Type 1 diabetes patients in all four CD4+ subsets. Relative to healthy donors, patients appeared to have naive, central memory and Treg TCRB repertoires that were more similar.

This clone was seen a single time. Its antigen remains unknown. CDR3 size: 13 residues. The germline CDR1 and CDR2 sequences are GTSNPN and SVGIG (reference sequence). The J segment lost 3 bases and the V segment lost 2 bases, leaving 1 base of the junction unmatched. cDNA synthesis used the whole RNA isolate, giving expressed TCRB sequences. Libraries were prepared by immunoSEQ multiplex PCR; TCRdb keeps only in-frame clonotypes and omits some of them. The sample yields 150,000 to 200,000 clones, almost 65% seen once. This receptor was taken from a man under 40 with type 1 diabetes. The chain has TRBV30 and TRBJ2-7; 10 positions match TRBD2. The specimen sequenced was naive CD4+ T cells from blood. The DNA for the CDR3 is TGTGCCTGGAGTCCTAGCGGGGGCTACGAGCAGTACTTC. As protein: CAWSPSGGYEQYF.